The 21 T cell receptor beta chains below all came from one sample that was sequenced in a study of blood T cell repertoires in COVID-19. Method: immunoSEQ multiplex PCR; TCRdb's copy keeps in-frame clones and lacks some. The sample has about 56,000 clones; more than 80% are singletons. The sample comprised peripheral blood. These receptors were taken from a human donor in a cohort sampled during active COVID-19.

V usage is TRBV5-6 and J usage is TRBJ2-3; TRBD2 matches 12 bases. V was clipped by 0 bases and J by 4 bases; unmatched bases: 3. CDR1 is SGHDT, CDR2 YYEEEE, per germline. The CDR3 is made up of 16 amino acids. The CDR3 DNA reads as TGTGCCAGCAGCTTGGATGCTAGCGGGAGGGCAGATACGCAGTATTTT. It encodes CASSLDASGRADTQYF. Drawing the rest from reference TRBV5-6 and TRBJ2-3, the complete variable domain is DAGVTQSPTHLIKTRGQQVTLRCSPKSGHDTVSWYQQALGQGPQFIFQYYEEEERQRGNFPDRFSGHQFPNYSSELNVNALLLGDSALYLCASSLDASGRADTQYFGPGTRLTVL.

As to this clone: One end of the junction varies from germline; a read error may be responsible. The CDR3: CACSEEGNQPQHF. CDR3 bases: TGTGCCTGCAGTGAGGAGGGGAATCAGCCCCAGCATTTT. The J gene is TRBJ1-5, the V gene TRBV30; weak D call: TRBD1 (5 bases). The CDR3 consists of 13 residues. Germline V lookup: CDR1 GTSNPN, CDR2 SVGIG (reference sequence).

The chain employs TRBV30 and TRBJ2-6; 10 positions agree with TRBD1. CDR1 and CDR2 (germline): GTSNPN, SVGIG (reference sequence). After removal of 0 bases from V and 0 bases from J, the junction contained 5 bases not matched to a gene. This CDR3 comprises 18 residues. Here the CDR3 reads CAWSVGDRGLSGANVLTF. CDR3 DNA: TGTGCCTGGAGTGTCGGGGACAGGGGCCTCTCTGGGGCCAACGTCCTGACTTTC. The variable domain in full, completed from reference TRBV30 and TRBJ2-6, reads SQTIHQWPATLVQPVGSPLSLECTVEGTSNPNLYWYRQAAGRGLQLLFYSVGIGQISSEVPQNLSASRPQDRQFILSSKKLLLSDSGFYLCAWSVGDRGLSGANVLTFGAGSRLTVL.

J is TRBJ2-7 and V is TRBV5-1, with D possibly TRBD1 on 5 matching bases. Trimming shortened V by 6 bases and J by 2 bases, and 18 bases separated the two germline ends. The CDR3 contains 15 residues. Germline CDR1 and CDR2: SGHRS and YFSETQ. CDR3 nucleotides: TGCGCCAGCATCCCTCTAGGGGCGGAGACCTACGAGCAGTACTTC. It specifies CASIPLGAETYEQYF. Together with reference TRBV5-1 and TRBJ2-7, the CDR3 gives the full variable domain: KAGVTQTPRYLIKTRGQQVTLSCSPISGHRSVSWYQQTPGQGLQFLFEYFSETQRNKGNFPGRFSGRQFSNSRSEMNVSTLELGDSALYLCASIPLGAETYEQYFGPGTRLTVT.

The CDR3: CASSLATTGGATEAFF. The CDR3 nucleotides are TGTGCCAGCAGCTTAGCGACTACAGGGGGAGCCACTGAAGCTTTCTTT. The V and J genes are TRBV7-2 and TRBJ1-1; 8 bases line up with TRBD1. V lost 0 bases, J lost 4 bases, and 7 bases stayed unmatched. Germline lookup yields CDR1 SGHTA and CDR2 FQGNSA. The CDR3 consists of 16 residues.

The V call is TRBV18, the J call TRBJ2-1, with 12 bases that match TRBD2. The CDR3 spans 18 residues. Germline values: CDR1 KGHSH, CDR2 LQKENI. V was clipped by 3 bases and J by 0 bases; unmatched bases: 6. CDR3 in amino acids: CASSPASGGASSYNEQFF. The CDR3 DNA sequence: TGTGCCAGCTCACCGGCTAGCGGGGGGGCAAGCTCCTACAATGAGCAGTTCTTC.

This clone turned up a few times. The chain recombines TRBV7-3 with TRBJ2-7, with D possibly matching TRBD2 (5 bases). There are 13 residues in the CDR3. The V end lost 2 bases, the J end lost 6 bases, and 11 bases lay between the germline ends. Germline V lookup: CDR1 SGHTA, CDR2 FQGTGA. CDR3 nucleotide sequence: TGTGCCAGCAGCTTAGAGGGTCAGACCGAGCAGTACTTC. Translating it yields CASSLEGQTEQYF.

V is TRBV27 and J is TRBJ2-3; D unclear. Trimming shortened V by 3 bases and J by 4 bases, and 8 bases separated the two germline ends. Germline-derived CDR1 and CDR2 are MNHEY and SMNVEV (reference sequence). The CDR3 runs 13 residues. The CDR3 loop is CASSFRVSDTQYF. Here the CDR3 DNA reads TGTGCCAGCAGTTTTCGGGTCTCAGATACGCAGTATTTT.

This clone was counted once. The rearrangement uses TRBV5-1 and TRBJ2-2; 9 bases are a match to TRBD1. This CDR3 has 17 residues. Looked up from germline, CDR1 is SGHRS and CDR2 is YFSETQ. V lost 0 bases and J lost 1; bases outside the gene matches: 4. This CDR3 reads CASSLVGTGWNTGELFF. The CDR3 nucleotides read TGCGCCAGCAGCTTGGTGGGGACAGGGTGGAACACCGGGGAGCTGTTTTTT.

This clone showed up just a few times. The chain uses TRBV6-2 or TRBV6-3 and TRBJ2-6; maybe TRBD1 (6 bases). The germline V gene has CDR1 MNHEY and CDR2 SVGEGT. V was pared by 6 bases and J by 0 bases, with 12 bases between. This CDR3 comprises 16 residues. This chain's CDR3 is CASSPDRISGANVLTF. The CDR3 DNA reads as TGTGCCAGCAGCCCCGACAGGATCTCTGGGGCCAACGTCCTGACTTTC.

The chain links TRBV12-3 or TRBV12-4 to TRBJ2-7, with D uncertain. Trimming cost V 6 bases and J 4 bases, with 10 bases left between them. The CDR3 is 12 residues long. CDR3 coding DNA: TGTGCCAGCAGCTTGACTGGTTACGAGCAGTACTTC. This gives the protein CASSLTGYEQYF.

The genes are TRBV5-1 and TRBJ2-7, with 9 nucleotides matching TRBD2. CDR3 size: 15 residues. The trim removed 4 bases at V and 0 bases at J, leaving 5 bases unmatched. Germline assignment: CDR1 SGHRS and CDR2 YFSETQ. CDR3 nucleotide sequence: TGCGCCAGCAGCCCTCTAGCGGGGTACTCCTACGAGCAGTACTTC. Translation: CASSPLAGYSYEQYF.

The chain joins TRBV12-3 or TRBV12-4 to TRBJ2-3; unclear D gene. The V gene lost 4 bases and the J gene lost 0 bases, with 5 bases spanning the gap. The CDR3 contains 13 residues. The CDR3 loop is CASSSQSTDTQYF. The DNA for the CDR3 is TGTGCCAGCAGTTCACAAAGCACAGATACGCAGTATTTT.

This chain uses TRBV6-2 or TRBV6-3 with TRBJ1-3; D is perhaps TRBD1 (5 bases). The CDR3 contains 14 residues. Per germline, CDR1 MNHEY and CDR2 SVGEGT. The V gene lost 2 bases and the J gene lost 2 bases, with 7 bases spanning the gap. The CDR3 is CASSYGRAGNTIYF. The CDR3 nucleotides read TGTGCCAGCAGTTACGGCAGGGCTGGAAACACCATATATTTT.

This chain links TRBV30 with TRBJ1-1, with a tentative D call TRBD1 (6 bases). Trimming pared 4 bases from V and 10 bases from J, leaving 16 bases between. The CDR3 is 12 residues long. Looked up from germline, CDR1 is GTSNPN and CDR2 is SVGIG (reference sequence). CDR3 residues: CAWTPGQLVAFF. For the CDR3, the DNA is TGTGCCTGGACGCCCGGACAGTTGGTAGCTTTCTTT.

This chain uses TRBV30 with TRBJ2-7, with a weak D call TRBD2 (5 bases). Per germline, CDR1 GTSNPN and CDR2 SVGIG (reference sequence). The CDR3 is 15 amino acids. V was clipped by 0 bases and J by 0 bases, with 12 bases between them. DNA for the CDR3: TGTGCCTGGAGTGTACGAAGGGAGCCCTCCTACGAGCAGTACTTC. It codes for CAWSVRREPSYEQYF.

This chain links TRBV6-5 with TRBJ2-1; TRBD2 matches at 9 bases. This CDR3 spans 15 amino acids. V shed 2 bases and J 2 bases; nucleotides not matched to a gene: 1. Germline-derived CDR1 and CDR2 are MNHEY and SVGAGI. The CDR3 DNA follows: TGTGCCAGCAGTTACCGCGGGGGGGCCTACAATGAGCAGTTCTTC. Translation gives CASSYRGGAYNEQFF.

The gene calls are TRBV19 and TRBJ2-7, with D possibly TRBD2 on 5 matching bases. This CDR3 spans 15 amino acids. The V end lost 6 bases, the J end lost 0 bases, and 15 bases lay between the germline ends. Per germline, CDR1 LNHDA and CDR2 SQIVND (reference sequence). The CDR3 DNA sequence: TGTGCCAGTAGCCGCCCCTTCGGGGACTCCTACGAGCAGTACTTC. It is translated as CASSRPFGDSYEQYF.

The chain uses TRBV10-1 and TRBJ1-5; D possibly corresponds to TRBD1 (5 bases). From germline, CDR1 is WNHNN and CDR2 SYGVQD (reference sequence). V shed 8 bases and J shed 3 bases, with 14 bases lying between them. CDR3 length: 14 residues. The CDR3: CASGTSGYNQPQHF. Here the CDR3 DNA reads TGCGCCAGCGGTACGTCAGGGTACAATCAGCCCCAGCATTTT.

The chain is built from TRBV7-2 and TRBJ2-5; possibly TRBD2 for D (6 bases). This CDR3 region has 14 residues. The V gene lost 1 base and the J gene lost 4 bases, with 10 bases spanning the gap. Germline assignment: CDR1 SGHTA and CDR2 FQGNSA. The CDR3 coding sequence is TGTGCCAGCAGCTTAGATCAGCGGGTAGAGACCCAGTACTTC. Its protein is CASSLDQRVETQYF.

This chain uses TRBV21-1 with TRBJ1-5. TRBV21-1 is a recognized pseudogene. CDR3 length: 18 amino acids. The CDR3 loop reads CASVGPGGDLPHNQPQHF. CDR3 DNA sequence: TGTGCCAGCGTCGGCCCGGGTGGGGACTTACCCCACAATCAGCCCCAGCATTTT.